This T cell receptor beta chain stems from a study of blood T cell repertoires in COVID-19 (TCRdb year 2020). Looking at the study overall: Samples covering the acute and convalescent phases of COVID-19 were provided by collaborators in the United States, Italy and Spain. Nearly every sample came with metadata listing a de-identified subject ID, COVID-19 status, age in years and sex. The dataset comprised deeply sampled blood TCRbeta repertoires from subjects exposed to, actively infected with, or recovered from COVID-19. The repertoires were released in a freely available public database intended as a resource for research on the immune response to SARS-CoV-2. The samples were drawn from the first 160 participants of the ongoing ImmuneRACE study and from 950 to 1,500 subjects provided by 6 global collaborators. HLA class I and class II types, where available, came from metadata supplied by the sample provider rather than from assay-based typing. The prospective study material was composed of cDNA or gDNA derived from T cells, B-cell-depleted T cells, or PBMCs.

TCRbeta CDR3 regions were amplified from genomic DNA using the immunoSEQ Assay, a bias-controlled multiplex PCR. Regarding the original processing steps: The number of nucleated cells in each sample was estimated from the amplification of reference gene primers within the assay. Sequence reads were collapsed and filtered to measure the absolute abundance of every unique TCRbeta CDR3 rearrangement. Productive Simpson clonality was computed per sample as the square root of Simpson's diversity index over productive rearrangements. Drawn from immuneACCESS, this table holds only the in-frame rearrangements with V and J called that TCRdb kept. Clones are partly lost; checked studies trace under half to an unresolved V gene and leave the rest unexplained. That table gives V, J and clone size, and the DNA gave D and trimming. For this sample the table gives about 250,000 clones, of which 70% to 90% were detected only once. The ten largest clones add up to 0.99% of the sample.

Trimming leaves V shorter by 10 bases and J shorter by 8 bases, with the junction holding 12 bases beyond the gene matches. From the cysteine up to the phenylalanine, the CDR3 has a length of 13 residues. The only DNA kept is the CDR3, 39 bases in frame from the first base. CDR1 SGHTA and CDR2 FQGNSA were looked up in the germline V gene. Regarding this clone: The antigen it binds to is not known. Qualities for individual bases were not recorded, and no much larger clone is one base off.

Results the study describes overall, beyond this receptor: Clinical and demographic metadata were provided uncurated, with the amount varying by source and participant.

Samples from volunteer blood donors who had recovered from COVID-19 were contributed by a second Seattle source. Each collaborating institution followed its own protocols to collect whole blood in K2EDTA tubes. For TCRbeta analysis, collaborators shipped samples as frozen whole blood, isolated PBMCs, or DNA extracted from either of those sample types. The sequencing sample was made of peripheral blood. The sequence links TRBV7-2 to TRBJ1-1, with 8 junctional bases fitting TRBD1. The TCR sequence derives from a woman in her forties who had recovered from COVID-19. The nucleotide sequence reads as follows: TGTGCCACCAACCAGGGGGCGCTAACCGAAGCTTTCTTT. This codes for CATNQGALTEAFF.